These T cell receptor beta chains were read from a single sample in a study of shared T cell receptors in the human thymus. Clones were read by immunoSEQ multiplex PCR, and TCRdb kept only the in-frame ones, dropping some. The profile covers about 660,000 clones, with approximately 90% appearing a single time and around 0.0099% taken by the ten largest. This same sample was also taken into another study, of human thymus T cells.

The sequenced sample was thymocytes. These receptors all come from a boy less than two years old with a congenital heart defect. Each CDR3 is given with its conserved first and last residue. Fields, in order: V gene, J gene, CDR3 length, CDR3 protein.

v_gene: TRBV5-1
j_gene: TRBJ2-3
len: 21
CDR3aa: CASSPRTDPGLAAPSTDTQYF

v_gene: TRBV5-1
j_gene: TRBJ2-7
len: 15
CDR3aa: CASRIPSGDSYEQYF

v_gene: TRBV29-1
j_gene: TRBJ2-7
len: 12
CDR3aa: CSVPGRGHEQYF

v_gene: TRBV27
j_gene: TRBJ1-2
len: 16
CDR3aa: CASSFKGQGRRYGYTF

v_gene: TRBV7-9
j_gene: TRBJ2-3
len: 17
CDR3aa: CASSLSGLPKFTDTQYF

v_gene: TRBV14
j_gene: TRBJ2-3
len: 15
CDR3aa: CASSQDYPFGGTQYF

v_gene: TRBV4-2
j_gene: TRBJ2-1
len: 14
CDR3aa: CASSQGTGYNEQFF

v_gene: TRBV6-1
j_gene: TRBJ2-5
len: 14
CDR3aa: CASSEFSGQETQYF

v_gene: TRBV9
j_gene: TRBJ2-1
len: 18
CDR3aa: CASTPRVVPHHTYNEQFF

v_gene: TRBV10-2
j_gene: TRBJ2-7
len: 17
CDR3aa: CASSERLARHPSYEQYF

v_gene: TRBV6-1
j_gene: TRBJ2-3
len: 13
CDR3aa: CASSLQGTDTQYF

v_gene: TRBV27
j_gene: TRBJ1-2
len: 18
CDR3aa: CASSNYPGQGSFNYGYTF

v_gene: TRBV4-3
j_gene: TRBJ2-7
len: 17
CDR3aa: CASSQDNSDRPSYEQYF

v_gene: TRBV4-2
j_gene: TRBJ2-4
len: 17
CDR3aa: CASSPFSASGRKNIQYF

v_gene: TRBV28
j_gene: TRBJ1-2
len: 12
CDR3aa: CAPVGADYGYTF

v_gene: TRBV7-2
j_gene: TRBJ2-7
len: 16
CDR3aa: CASSLGGSGSSYEQYF

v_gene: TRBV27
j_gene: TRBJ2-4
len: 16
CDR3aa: CASSLTSEIAKNIQYF

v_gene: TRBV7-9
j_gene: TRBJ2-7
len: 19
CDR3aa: CASSRLGAGALEITPEQYF

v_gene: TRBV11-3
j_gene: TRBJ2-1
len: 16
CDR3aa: CASSTSSGSWDNEQFF

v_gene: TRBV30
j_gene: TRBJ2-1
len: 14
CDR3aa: CAWSVTGSYNEQFF

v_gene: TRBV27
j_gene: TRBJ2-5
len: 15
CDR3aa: CASSLSWGPQETQYF

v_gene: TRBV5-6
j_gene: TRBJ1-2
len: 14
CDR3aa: CASSPPRSNYGYTF

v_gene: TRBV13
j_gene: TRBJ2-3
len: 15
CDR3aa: CASSAGVTSTDTQYF

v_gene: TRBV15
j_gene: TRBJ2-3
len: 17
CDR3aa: CATSRVMCDRPSDTQYF

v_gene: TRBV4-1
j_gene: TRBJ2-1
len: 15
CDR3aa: CASRAVAGGPNEQFF

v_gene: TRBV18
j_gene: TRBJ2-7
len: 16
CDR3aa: CASSPLNRDSVNEQYF

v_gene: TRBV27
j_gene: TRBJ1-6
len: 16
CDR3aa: CASSPAAGLYNSPLHF

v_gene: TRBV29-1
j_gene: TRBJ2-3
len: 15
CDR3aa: CSVEDQASGTDTQYF

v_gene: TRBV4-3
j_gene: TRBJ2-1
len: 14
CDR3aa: CASSQVPGGNEQFF

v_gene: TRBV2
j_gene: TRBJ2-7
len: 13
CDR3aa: CASSIWDSYEQYF

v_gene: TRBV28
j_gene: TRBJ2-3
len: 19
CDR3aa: CASTTPPTTSGTSTDTQYF

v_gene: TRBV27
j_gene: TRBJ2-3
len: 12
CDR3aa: CASSAGPDTQYF

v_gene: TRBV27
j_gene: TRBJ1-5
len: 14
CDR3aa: CASSPQYSNQPQHF

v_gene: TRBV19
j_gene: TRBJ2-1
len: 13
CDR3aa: CASTLAVRGEQFF

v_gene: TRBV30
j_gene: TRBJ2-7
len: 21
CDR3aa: CAWSVHGSSGYRFSFSYEQYF

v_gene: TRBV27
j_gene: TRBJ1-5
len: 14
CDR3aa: CASRETGGGQPQHF

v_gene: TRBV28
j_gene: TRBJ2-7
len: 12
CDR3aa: CASTTSGHEQYF

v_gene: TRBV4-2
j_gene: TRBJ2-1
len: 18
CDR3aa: CASSQVGSYPGAYNEQFF

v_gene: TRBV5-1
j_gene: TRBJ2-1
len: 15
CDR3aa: CASSLKVSGVNEQFF

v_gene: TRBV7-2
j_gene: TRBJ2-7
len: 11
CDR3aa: CASSLSYEQYF

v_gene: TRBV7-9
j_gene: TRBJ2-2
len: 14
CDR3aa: CASSPRLGAGELFF

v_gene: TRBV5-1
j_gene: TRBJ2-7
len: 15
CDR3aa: CASSGGLAGVGEQYF

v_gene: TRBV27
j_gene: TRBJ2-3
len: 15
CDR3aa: CASSLTPWTEDTQYF

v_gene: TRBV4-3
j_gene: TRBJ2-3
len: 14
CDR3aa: CASSHSPGAHTQYF

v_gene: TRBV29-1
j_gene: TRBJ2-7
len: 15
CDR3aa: CSVSTETSQGYEQYF

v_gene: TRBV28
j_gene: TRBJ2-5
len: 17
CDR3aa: CASSFKTSGRGQETQYF

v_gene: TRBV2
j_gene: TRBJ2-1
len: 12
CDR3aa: CASSAVAGGVFF